One TCR beta chain is described in this entry. The germline V and J ends were trimmed by 0 bases and 6 bases, with 11 bases remaining between them. The length of the CDR3 is 14 residues. CDR1 and CDR2 (germline): GTSNPN, SVGIG (reference sequence). The assay was immunoSEQ multiplex PCR, and TCRdb's table has in-frame clones only and misses some. The sample includes more than 80,000 clones, 70% to 90% of them seen just once. The data are from a study of T cell responses to AZD1222 COVID-19 vaccine. The specimen comprised peripheral blood, sampled on day 0 of AZD1222 vaccination. The chain joins TRBV30 to TRBJ1-4; D is undetermined. The source is an adult in good health. CDR3 bases: TGTGCCTGGAGTGTACGGGGAGGAGATGAAAAACTGTTTTTT. It codes for CAWSVRGGDEKLFF.